A selection of T cell receptor beta chains follows, all from one sample in a study of T-cell memory formation after mild COVID-19. TCRdb fed the 5' RACE reads into MiXCR, producing one record per CDR3 protein. The sample contains some 210,000 distinct CDR3 sequences, 27% of which appear only once. The sample comprised PBMCs or a T cell subset sorted from them (not recorded which). Every receptor here comes from an adult woman who had mild COVID-19 (a few samples of this study predate the infection). Cell type and time point are not known. Each CDR3 is given with its conserved first and last residue. D genes are given only for firm matches. Some rows have no size entry. The others give once, few or many, or a class for an expanded clone.

TRBV29-1	TRBJ1-5	few	-	TGCAGCGTTGCGGGGAGCCAGGGTGGGCAGCCCCAGCATTTT	CSVAGSQGGQPQHF
TRBV2	TRBJ2-1	-	TRBD2	TGTGCCAGCAGTGTTATTAGCGGGAGGGTCGTAGGGAATGAGCAGTTCTTC	CASSVISGRVVGNEQFF
TRBV9	TRBJ2-3	few	-	TGTGCCAGCAGCCCCCACGTGGGACCCGCACCTAGCACAGATACGCAGTATTTT	CASSPHVGPAPSTDTQYF
TRBV5-6	TRBJ1-1	-	-	TGTGCCAGCTCGACGGGGATGAACACTGAAGCTTTCTTT	CASSTGMNTEAFF
TRBV7-2	TRBJ2-2	few	-	TGTGCCAGCAGCTCCGGTTCGTGGACCGCGAACACCGGGGAGCTGTTTTTT	CASSSGSWTANTGELFF
TRBV12-3/TRBV12-4	TRBJ2-2	-	-	TGTGCCAGCAGTCCAGACGACAGCCCCAACACCGGGGAGCTGTTTTTT	CASSPDDSPNTGELFF
TRBV12-3/TRBV12-4	TRBJ2-7	-	-	TGTGCCAGCAGTTTTGCTGGTGGGCGGGGCGAGCAGTACTTC	CASSFAGGRGEQYF
TRBV7-9	TRBJ2-7	few	-	TGTGCCAGCAGCTACACGGGACCAAACTACGAGCAGTACTTC	CASSYTGPNYEQYF
TRBV7-3	TRBJ2-1	once	-	TGTGCCAGCAGCTTTGGGGATCGGAATGAGCAGTTCTTC	CASSFGDRNEQFF
TRBV20-1	TRBJ2-7	few	TRBD1	TGCAGTGCTAGGGTTTTTAGGTGGGACAGGCCCTACGAGCAGTACTTC	CSARVFRWDRPYEQYF
TRBV27	TRBJ2-1	-	-	TGTGCCAGCAGTTTATCTCGCCTAGGGGATGAGCAGTTCTTC	CASSLSRLGDEQFF
TRBV15	TRBJ2-2	-	-	TGTGCCACCAGCTCCCAGACTGGAGGGGAGCTGTTTTTT	CATSSQTGGELFF
TRBV6-5	TRBJ2-6	-	-	TGTGCCAGCAGTTACGATCTGTCTGGGGCCAACGTCCTGACTTTC	CASSYDLSGANVLTF
TRBV3-1	TRBJ1-2	-	-	TGTGCCAGCAGCCCGACCCGGGACCTGGGGGGCTATGGCTACACCTTC	CASSPTRDLGGYGYTF
TRBV29-1	TRBJ2-7	few	-	TGCAGCGTTGCCCATGACAGAGAGCAGTACTTC	CSVAHDREQYF
TRBV29-1	TRBJ1-1	few	TRBD1	TGCAGCGCTGTCCCGGGACAGGGAGTGACTGAAGCTTTCTTT	CSAVPGQGVTEAFF